Following are 2 T cell receptor beta chains from one sample sequenced in a study of TIL therapy for anti-PD-1-resistant metastatic lung cancer. Time point defined: pre-treatment sample, taken before nivolumab and TIL therapy. The immunoSEQ assay was v3. TCRdb's table, derived via immunoSEQ multiplex PCR, lists solely in-frame clones and lacks some. In the table there are around 50,000 clones, around 79% of which are singletons. Sample: blood, taken at baseline. The receptors derive from a person between 30 and 80 years old with non-small cell lung cancer.

This clone was found a few times. The chain employs TRBV10-3 and TRBJ2-7; TRBD2 is a possible D gene (5 bases). The germline CDR1 and CDR2 sequences are ENHRY and SYGVKD. This CDR3 has 14 residues. V dropped 10 bases and J dropped 6 bases, with 22 bases sitting between them. In DNA, the CDR3 is TGTGCCACGGCCCCCCGGGGTGGAGTTGGCGAGCAGTACTTC. Residues: CATAPRGGVGEQYF.

This chain links TRBV6-5 with TRBJ2-7; TRBD2 might be the D (6 bases). The ends were cut back, 6 bases at V and 3 bases at J, with 15 bases in the middle. CDR1 and CDR2 (germline): MNHEY, SVGAGI. The CDR3 covers 14 residues. The CDR3 protein is CASRSPGSGYEQYF. The CDR3 bases are TGTGCCAGCAGATCCCCCGGGAGCGGCTACGAGCAGTACTTC.